The following is a TCR beta chain sequence with its context. The data derive from a study of T cells after yellow fever vaccination. MiXCR, applied by TCRdb to the 5' RACE reads, yields one record per CDR3 protein. The sample shows about 230,000 distinct CDR3 sequences, roughly 6.3% of them seen only once. V was cut by 6 bases and J by 3 bases, with 11 bases left in between. This CDR3 region has 14 residues. The TCR comes from a man aged 25 to 45 who received the YFV17D yellow fever vaccine. V gene TRBV12-3 or TRBV12-4 combines with J gene TRBJ2-2, with D possibly matching TRBD1 (5 bases). This specimen consisted of CD4+ T cells sorted from PBMCs, obtained on the day of the yellow fever booster vaccination. The CDR3 is CASSVGADTGELFF. The DNA of the CDR3 is TGTGCCAGCAGCGTTGGGGCGGACACCGGGGAGCTGTTTTTT.